The 30 T cell receptor beta chains below all came from one sample that was sequenced in a study of cytomegalovirus exposure and HLA in healthy donors. PCR primers comprised 60 Vbeta and 13 Jbeta primers. Method: immunoSEQ multiplex PCR; TCRdb's copy keeps in-frame clones and lacks some. The sample lists about 210,000 clones, around 80% occurring once. The sequenced sample was PBMCs. These receptor sequences come from a boy aged 5-17 years in good health and CMV-seronegative.

In its sample, this clone was seen a few times. The DNA of the CDR3 is TGTGCCAGCAGCGCCGACAGGGAAAAACTGTTTTTT. Its translation is CASSADREKLFF. V gene TRBV11-2 combines with J gene TRBJ1-4; D is possibly TRBD1 (6 bases). V gave up 5 bases and J gave up 8 bases, with 9 bases separating them. The CDR3 is made up of 12 amino acids. Germline-derived CDR1 and CDR2 are SGHAT and FQNNGV.

The rearrangement uses TRBV5-5 and TRBJ2-4; 11 bases are a match to TRBD2. The V gene's germline CDR1 is SGHKS and CDR2 YYEKEE (reference sequence). The V and J ends lost 4 bases and 6 bases, in that order; junction bases with no gene match: 6. This CDR3 is built from 15 residues. CDR3 region: CASSDTGLAVNIQYF. The CDR3 DNA reads TGTGCCAGCAGCGATACGGGACTAGCGGTAAACATTCAGTACTTC.

V usage is TRBV2 and J usage is TRBJ2-6; D remains unclear. The V end was cut by 6 bases, the J end by 1 base, with 4 bases between. The germline CDR1 and CDR2 sequences are SNHLY and FYNNEI. This CDR3 is 13 amino acids long. This CDR3 is CASRSSGANVLTF. The CDR3 nucleotides are TGTGCCAGCAGGAGTTCTGGGGCCAACGTCCTGACTTTC. The whole variable domain, remainder taken from reference TRBV2 and TRBJ2-6, is EPEVTQTPSHQVTQMGQEVILRCVPISNHLYFYWYRQILGQKVEFLVSFYNNEISEKSEIFDDQFSVERPDGSNFTLKIRSTKLEDSAMYFCASRSSGANVLTFGAGSRLTVL.

This clone has more than one count but fewer than ten. The gene calls are TRBV30 and TRBJ1-2, with D possibly TRBD1 on 5 matching bases. The CDR3 length is 11 residues. CDR1 and CDR2 (germline): GTSNPN, SVGIG (reference sequence). V was trimmed by 8 bases and J by 4 bases, leaving 11 bases between them. The CDR3 here is CARGDFYGYTF. CDR3 nucleotides: TGTGCCCGGGGGGACTTCTATGGCTACACCTTC.

Here the CDR3 DNA reads TGCAGCGTCGGGGTACTAGCGGGAGGTGGAGAGCAGTACTTC. Its translation: CSVGVLAGGGEQYF. V gene TRBV29-1 combines with J gene TRBJ2-7; 12 bases align to TRBD2. The germline V gene has CDR1 SQVTM and CDR2 ANQGSEA. V trimming: 6 bases; J trimming: 7 bases; junction bases outside the gene matches: 10. This CDR3 contains 14 residues.

This sequence joins TRBV29-1 and TRBJ2-7; 8 nucleotides align to TRBD2. Germline CDR1 SQVTM, CDR2 ANQGSEA. This CDR3 is built from 14 residues. Losses at the gene ends were 4 bases for V and 6 bases for J; bases not matched to a gene: 11. Here the CDR3 DNA reads TGCAGCGTTGCCGTCTGGCGGGAGGATGCCGAGCAGTACTTC. Amino acids: CSVAVWREDAEQYF.

The chain carries TRBV11-2 and TRBJ1-5; D uncertain. The CDR3 has 15 residues. Trimming pared 1 base from V and 8 bases from J, leaving 15 bases between. Germline CDR1 SGHAT, CDR2 FQNNGV. This CDR3 reads CASSLGPQVLEPQHF. DNA of the CDR3: TGTGCCAGCAGCTTAGGCCCCCAGGTCCTGGAGCCCCAGCATTTT.

This rearrangement joins TRBV7-8 to TRBJ1-2, with D unclear. The ends were cut back, 5 bases at V and 6 bases at J, with 19 bases in the middle. This CDR3 is 15 amino acids long. Germline V gene lookup returns CDR1 SGHVS and CDR2 FQNEAQ. CDR3 residues: CASSLNGVFDDGYTF. CDR3 nucleotides: TGTGCCAGCAGCCTAAACGGGGTATTTGACGATGGCTACACCTTC.

V usage is TRBV6-6 and J usage is TRBJ2-1, with 9 bases lining up with TRBD2. J lost 3 bases, V lost 6 bases, and 9 bases had no gene match. The CDR3 loop spans 16 amino acids. Per germline, CDR1 MNHNY and CDR2 SVGAGI (reference sequence). CDR3 in amino acids: CASRSLSGSGYNEQFF. The CDR3 DNA sequence: TGTGCCAGCAGATCCCTTAGCGGGAGCGGCTACAATGAGCAGTTCTTC.

V gene TRBV14 combines with J gene TRBJ1-4; unclear D gene. There are 16 residues in the CDR3. Trimming took 0 bases from V and 0 from J, leaving 8 bases between them. The germline V gene has CDR1 SGHDN and CDR2 FVKESK. The CDR3 is CASSQDLGTTNEKLFF. In DNA, the CDR3 is TGTGCCAGCAGCCAAGATTTGGGCACAACTAATGAAAAACTGTTTTTT.

The V and J genes are TRBV18 and TRBJ2-7; tentative D call: TRBD1 (6 bases). Trimming cost V 6 bases and J 0 bases, with 15 bases left between them. Germline CDR1 reads KGHSH; CDR2 reads LQKENI. The CDR3 is 15 amino acids. The CDR3, as DNA: TGTGCCAGCTCTCCCCGGGACACCGTCTCCTACGAGCAGTACTTC. Protein sequence: CASSPRDTVSYEQYF.

The gene calls are TRBV7-9 and TRBJ2-7; D is possibly TRBD1 (5 bases). This CDR3 comprises 15 residues. Germline V gene lookup returns CDR1 SEHNR and CDR2 FQNEAQ (reference sequence). Deletions cut 2 bases from V and 0 bases from J, with 11 bases between. The CDR3 nucleotides are TGTGCCAGCAGCTTACTGGGAAGGGGCTCCTACGAGCAGTACTTC. Translated: CASSLLGRGSYEQYF.

This chain joins TRBV9 and TRBJ2-3; unclear D gene. Trimming pared 2 bases from V and 2 bases from J, leaving 9 bases between. This CDR3 is built from 14 residues. Germline CDR1 SGDLS, CDR2 YYNGEE. As DNA, the CDR3 is TGTGCCAGCAGCGTTTCGGAGATCACAGATACGCAGTATTTT. Translation: CASSVSEITDTQYF.

The V and J genes are TRBV2 and TRBJ2-3; TRBD2 aligns across 9 bases. J gave up 1 base and V 6 bases, and 5 bases lay outside the gene matches. The CDR3 spans 15 residues. CDR1 is SNHLY, CDR2 FYNNEI, per germline. The DNA for the CDR3 is TGTGCCAGCAGGGCCCTAGCGGGGCGCACAGATACGCAGTATTTT. It codes for CASRALAGRTDTQYF.

V usage is TRBV7-3 and J usage is TRBJ1-2, with D perhaps TRBD1 (5 bases). The V end lost 4 bases, the J end lost 9 bases, and 18 bases lay between the germline ends. The CDR3 totals 14 residues. The germline V gene encodes CDR1 SGHTA and CDR2 FQGTGA. CDR3 in amino acids: CASSSDAGGSRYTF. The CDR3 nucleotides read TGTGCCAGCAGCTCGGACGCCGGGGGTTCCCGCTACACCTTC.

The CDR3 DNA follows: TGTGCCACAGGGTCCTACGAGCAGTACTTC. Its translation is CATGSYEQYF. The chain carries TRBV19 and TRBJ2-7; D perhaps matches TRBD1 (5 bases). V lost 10 bases and J lost 1, with 5 bases in between. The CDR3 sequence is 10 residues long. The germline gives CDR1 LNHDA, CDR2 SQIVND (reference sequence).

This chain links TRBV5-1 with TRBJ1-2; 12 nucleotides line up with TRBD1. V lost 4 bases, J lost 7 bases, and 5 bases stayed unmatched. Germline assignment: CDR1 SGHRS and CDR2 YFSETQ. The CDR3 is 14 amino acids. CDR3 sequence: CASSMGQGAFGYTF. CDR3 nucleotide sequence: TGCGCCAGCAGCATGGGACAGGGGGCTTTTGGCTACACCTTC.

This chain connects TRBV7-9 to TRBJ1-6; D gene ambiguous. Germline CDR1 is SEHNR and CDR2 is FQNEAQ (reference sequence). V lost 4 bases and J 14 bases, leaving 15 bases between the germline ends. CDR3 length: 13 amino acids. CDR3 protein: CASSSSSPLALHF. The CDR3, as DNA: TGTGCCAGCAGCTCCTCCTCTCCCCTCGCCCTCCACTTT.

The CDR3 DNA follows: TGTGCCAGCAGTGTTATAGCGGGAGTTACCGACGAGCAGTACTTC. Its protein product is CASSVIAGVTDEQYF. The chain employs TRBV6-4 and TRBJ2-7, with 9 bases that match TRBD2. Germline CDR1 and CDR2: MRHNA and SNTAGT. The V and J ends lost 4 bases and 5 bases, in that order; junction bases with no gene match: 9. This CDR3 contains 15 residues.

V and J are TRBV5-4 and TRBJ2-1; 8 bases line up with TRBD2. The CDR3 totals 15 residues. In germline, CDR1 is SGHNT, CDR2 YYREEE (reference sequence). V was pared by 2 bases and J by 5 bases, with 6 bases of the junction left unmatched. The CDR3 DNA reads as TGTGCCAGCAGCTTTAAGCGGGAGAATCACAATGAGCAGTTCTTC. Its protein product is CASSFKRENHNEQFF.

This clone appeared once. The chain uses TRBV6-6 and TRBJ1-2; 7 bases are a match to TRBD1. The germline CDR1 and CDR2 sequences are MNHNY and SVGAGI (reference sequence). V was pared by 8 bases and J by 5 bases, with 8 bases of the junction left unmatched. This CDR3 is 13 amino acids long. CDR3 DNA sequence: TGTGCCAGCCGACGGGACAGCCTTTATGGCTACACCTTC. Encoded protein: CASRRDSLYGYTF.

This chain uses TRBV4-2 with TRBJ2-2, with TRBD2 identical over 9 bases. Germline V gene data show CDR1 as LGHNA and CDR2 as YNFKEQ. V dropped 0 bases and J dropped 8; count of bases not matched to a gene: 16. The CDR3 runs 19 residues. This chain's CDR3 is CASSQETAGGPFMGGELFF. The CDR3 bases are TGTGCCAGCAGCCAAGAAACAGCGGGGGGTCCTTTCATGGGTGGGGAGCTGTTTTTT.

As regards this clone: Additional DNA sequences in this sample encode the identical CDR3. J is TRBJ2-5 and V is TRBV5-1; D gene unclear. The CDR3 sequence is 14 residues long. Germline lookup yields CDR1 SGHRS and CDR2 YFSETQ. The V end was cut by 0 bases, the J end by 5 bases, with 11 bases between. In DNA form, the CDR3 reads TGCGCCAGCAGCTTGGAGGCAGGTCCGGAGACCCAGTACTTC. It translates to CASSLEAGPETQYF.

This sequence joins TRBV5-6 and TRBJ2-1; D is perhaps TRBD2 (6 bases). The CDR3 covers 15 residues. Germline V gene sequence: CDR1 SGHDT, CDR2 YYEEEE. V lost 2 bases to trimming and J lost 3 bases, with 12 bases between them. The CDR3 DNA reads TGTGCCAGCAGCTTTCTAGCGACTCGCTACAATGAGCAGTTCTTC. Encoded protein: CASSFLATRYNEQFF. The full variable domain, its missing parts supplied by reference TRBV5-6 and TRBJ2-1, is DAGVTQSPTHLIKTRGQQVTLRCSPKSGHDTVSWYQQALGQGPQFIFQYYEEEERQRGNFPDRFSGHQFPNYSSELNVNALLLGDSALYLCASSFLATRYNEQFFGPGTRLTVL.

Remarks on this clone: The junction differs from germline at one of its ends, possibly a read error. The chain employs TRBV5-3 and TRBJ1-1; D is uncertain. TRBV5-3 is given ORF status, its function remaining uncertain. The CDR3 is 14 amino acids. The CDR3 DNA reads TGTGCCGGAAGCCCCCGCAGGCTGAACACTGAAGCTTTCTTT. This codes for CAGSPRRLNTEAFF.

The J gene is TRBJ1-2, the V gene TRBV11-3, with a tentative D call TRBD1 (6 bases). The CDR3 covers 15 residues. The V and J ends lost 0 bases and 2 bases respectively, with 10 bases between them. The V gene's germline CDR1 is SGHNT and CDR2 YENEEA. The CDR3 spells CASSLDRGPNYGYTF. The CDR3 DNA reads TGTGCCAGCAGCTTAGACAGGGGCCCCAACTATGGCTACACCTTC.

As concerns this clone: One end of the junction fails to match germline, which may point to a read error. This sample includes further DNA sequences coding for the same CDR3. The chain combines TRBV14 with TRBJ1-4; the match to TRBD1 covers 7 bases. The CDR3 runs to 15 residues. Germline V gives CDR1 SGHDN, CDR2 FVKESK. CDR3 region: CASSQGIQGNEKLFF. The DNA for the CDR3 is TGTGCCAGCAGCCAAGGGATACAGGGGAATGAAAAGCTGTTTTTT. Full variable domain (rest looked up from reference TRBV14 and TRBJ1-4): EAGVTQFPSHSVIEKGQTVTLRCDPISGHDNLYWYRRVMGKEIKFLLHFVKESKQDESGMPNNRFLAERTGGTYSTLKVQPAELEDSGVYFCASSQGIQGNEKLFFGSGTQLSVL.

This clone was recorded once. The chain has TRBV7-6 and TRBJ1-2; 8 nucleotides align to TRBD1. CDR3 length: 14 residues. Germline V gene lookup returns CDR1 SGHVS and CDR2 FNYEAQ. Losses at the gene ends were 1 base for V and 6 bases for J; bases not matched to a gene: 4. The chain's CDR3 is CASSLGPGGNGYTF. The CDR3 coding sequence is TGTGCCAGCAGCTTAGGTCCAGGGGGCAATGGCTACACCTTC.

This chain connects TRBV15 to TRBJ2-5; TRBD2 aligns across 14 bases. V shed 1 base, J shed 7 bases, and the junction held 5 bases outside the gene matches. The germline CDR1 and CDR2 sequences are LNHNV and YYDKDF (reference sequence). This CDR3 region has 16 residues. CDR3 sequence reads: CATSRAGTSGSVTQYF. CDR3 DNA: TGTGCCACCAGCAGAGCCGGGACTAGCGGGAGCGTGACCCAGTACTTC.

The chain has TRBV5-6 and TRBJ1-5; 7 nucleotides align to TRBD1. CDR3 length: 14 amino acids. Germline CDR1 and CDR2: SGHDT and YYEEEE. V was pared by 4 bases and J by 7 bases, with 8 bases of the junction left unmatched. The CDR3, as DNA: TGTGCCAGCAGCCTGACAGGGTCGGGACAGCCCCAGCATTTT. Translated: CASSLTGSGQPQHF.